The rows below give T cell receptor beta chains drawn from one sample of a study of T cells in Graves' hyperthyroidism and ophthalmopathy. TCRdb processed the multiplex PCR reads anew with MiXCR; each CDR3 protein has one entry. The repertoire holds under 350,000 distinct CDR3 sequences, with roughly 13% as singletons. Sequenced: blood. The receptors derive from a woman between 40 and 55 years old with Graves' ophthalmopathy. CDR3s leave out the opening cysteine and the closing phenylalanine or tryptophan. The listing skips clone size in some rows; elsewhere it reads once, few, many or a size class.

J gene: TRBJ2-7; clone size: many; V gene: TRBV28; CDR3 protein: ASGGESEQY
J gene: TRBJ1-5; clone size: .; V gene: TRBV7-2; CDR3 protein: ASSWGRNSNQPQH
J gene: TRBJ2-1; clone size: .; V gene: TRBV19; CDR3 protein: ASSIGRAEGEQF
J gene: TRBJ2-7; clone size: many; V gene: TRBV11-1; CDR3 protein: ASSLGGMSYEQY
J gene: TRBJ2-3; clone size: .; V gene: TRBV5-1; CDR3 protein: ASQGSTSTDTQY
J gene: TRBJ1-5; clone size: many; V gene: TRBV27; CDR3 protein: ASSLRGYSNQPQH
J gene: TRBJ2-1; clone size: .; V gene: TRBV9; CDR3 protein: ASSVDSGLSYNEQF
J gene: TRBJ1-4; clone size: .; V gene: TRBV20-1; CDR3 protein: SARDRTGSEKLF
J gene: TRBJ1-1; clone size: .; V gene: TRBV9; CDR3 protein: ASSVAPDLTEAF
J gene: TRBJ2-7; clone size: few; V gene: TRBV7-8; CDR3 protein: ASSWGTGDREQY
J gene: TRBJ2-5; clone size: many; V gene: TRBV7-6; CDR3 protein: ASSDWGQVMETQY
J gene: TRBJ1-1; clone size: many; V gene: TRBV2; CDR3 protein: ANWEGSNTEAF
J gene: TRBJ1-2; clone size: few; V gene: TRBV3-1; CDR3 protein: ASSQDLGTNYGYT
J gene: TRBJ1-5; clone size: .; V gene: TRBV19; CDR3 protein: ASSPTVNHQPQH
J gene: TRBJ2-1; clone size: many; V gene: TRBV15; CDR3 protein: ATTYKQGHEQF
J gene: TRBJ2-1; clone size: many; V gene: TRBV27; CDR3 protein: ASSKRDYNEQF
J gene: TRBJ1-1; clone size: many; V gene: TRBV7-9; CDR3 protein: ASSLGGVSEAF
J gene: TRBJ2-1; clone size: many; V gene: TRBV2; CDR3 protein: ASSDDSYNEQF
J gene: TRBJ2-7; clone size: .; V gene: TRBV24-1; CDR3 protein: ATSGPPTGRHTYEQY
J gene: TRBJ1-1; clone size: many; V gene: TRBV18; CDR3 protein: ASSLPDRGTEAF
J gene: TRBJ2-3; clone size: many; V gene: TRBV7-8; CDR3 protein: ASSVNRGSDTQY
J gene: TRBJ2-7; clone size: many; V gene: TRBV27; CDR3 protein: ASSFGGGYEQY
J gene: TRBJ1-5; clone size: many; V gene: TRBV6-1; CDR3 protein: ASSADRAPNQPQH